This T cell receptor (beta chain) was observed in a study of OX40 agonist ivuxolimab in advanced cancers. In germline, CDR1 is SEHNR, CDR2 FQNEAQ (reference sequence). This CDR3 is built from 12 residues. The ends were cut back, 3 bases at V and 6 bases at J, with 6 bases in the middle. Sequencing was performed with immunoSEQ multiplex PCR; in TCRdb, only in-frame clones are kept and a portion is missing. This repertoire shows about 15,000 clones, roughly 80% found once; its top ten account for 35%. Here the sequenced sample was CD4+ or CD8+ T cells sorted from blood, taken in a trial of the OX40 agonist ivuxolimab. The receptor was isolated from an adult with an advanced solid tumor such as melanoma, head and neck, liver or kidney cancer. J is TRBJ2-1 and V is TRBV7-9, with D hard to call. CDR3 in DNA: TGTGCCAGCAGCTTCGGGCCCAATGAGCAGTTCTTC. It yields the protein CASSFGPNEQFF.